The source of this T cell receptor beta chain is a study of naive CD8 T cells in extremely preterm neonates. The repertoire was sequenced with immunoSEQ multiplex PCR; TCRdb's copy has only in-frame clones and lacks some. The sample lists about 5,900 clones, about 98% seen once, with around 1.3% in the top ten. CDR3 size: 16 residues. V shed 1 base and J 3 bases; nucleotides not matched to a gene: 6. Germline CDR1 reads SGHRS; CDR2 reads YFSETQ. Input material: naive CD8+ T cells from blood. The sequence was collected from a human donor in good health. The chain is built from TRBV5-1 and TRBJ1-1, with 10 bases fitting TRBD1. CDR3 residues: CASSLPDRGRYTEAFF. Written as DNA, the CDR3 is TGCGCCAGCAGCTTGCCTGACAGGGGGCGGTACACTGAAGCTTTCTTT.